The rows below give T cell receptor beta chains drawn from one sample of a study of T cells in Graves' hyperthyroidism and ophthalmopathy. TCRdb analysed the multiplex PCR reads with MiXCR anew, one entry per CDR3 protein. This table holds some 250,000 distinct CDR3 sequences, 13% to 15% found once. Specimen: blood. All receptors derive from a woman between 50 and 59 years old with Graves' hyperthyroidism that later progressed to Graves' ophthalmopathy. Both conserved end residues are part of each CDR3. D genes are given only for firm matches. Clone sizes are given selectively: once, few, many, or a class where the clone is expanded.

. | many | TRBJ2-4 | TRBV28 | TGTGCCAGCAGTTTTGCCCTTAGTGGAGCCAAAAACATTCAGTACTTC | CASSFALSGAKNIQYF
. | few | TRBJ2-7 | TRBV6-1 | TGTGCCAGCAGTGAACCATCGACAGGCTACGAGCAGTACTTC | CASSEPSTGYEQYF
. | many | TRBJ2-1 | TRBV5-1 | TGCGCCAGCAGCCCCGCCTATGGGGAGCAGTTCTTC | CASSPAYGEQFF
TRBD2 | many | TRBJ2-2 | TRBV6-1 | TGTGCCAGCAGTGAACGCGGGAGTGGCGGGGAGCTGTTTTTT | CASSERGSGGELFF
. | many | TRBJ2-3 | TRBV20-1 | TGCAGTGCTAGAGATTCGACTACCTCCACAGATACGCAGTATTTT | CSARDSTTSTDTQYF
. | few | TRBJ1-4 | TRBV9 | TGTGCCAGCAGTTATACAGCAACTAATGAAAAACTGTTTTTT | CASSYTATNEKLFF
TRBD2 | many | TRBJ2-5 | TRBV6-1 | TGTGCCAGCATCCCCGGGGCGGGAGGCCTACAAGAGACCCAGTACTTC | CASIPGAGGLQETQYF
. | many | TRBJ2-1 | TRBV12-3/TRBV12-4 | TGTGCCAGCAGTTTGCGGGCTCGATACAATGAGCAGTTCTTC | CASSLRARYNEQFF
TRBD1 | many | TRBJ1-2 | TRBV7-2 | TGTGCCAGCAGCTTAATAGGGGGCGGAGGCTACACCTTC | CASSLIGGGGYTF
TRBD1 | many | TRBJ1-2 | TRBV27 | TGTGCCAGCAGGTCCTCCTCCCCAGGGGGCGAGCCCTACACCTTC | CASRSSSPGGEPYTF
. | . | TRBJ1-6 | TRBV6-2/TRBV6-3 | TGTGCCAGCAGTCCACAGGTCCCTTTTTCACCCCTCCACTTT | CASSPQVPFSPLHF
TRBD2 | many | TRBJ2-7 | TRBV12-3/TRBV12-4 | TGTGCCAGCAGTTCTGGGACTAGCGGGAACACCGAGCAGTACTTC | CASSSGTSGNTEQYF
. | many | TRBJ2-7 | TRBV27 | TGTGCCAGCAGATTAAGGGGAGTGCAGGTGTTCGTCGCCTACGAGCAGTACTTC | CASRLRGVQVFVAYEQYF
. | many | TRBJ2-1 | TRBV12-3/TRBV12-4 | TGTGCCAGCAGTTTGTTGGGAAATGAGCAGTTCTTC | CASSLLGNEQFF
TRBD1 | many | TRBJ2-1 | TRBV27 | TGTGCCAGCAGCCGTTATAACAGGGGAACCTACAATGAGCAGTTCTTC | CASSRYNRGTYNEQFF
. | . | TRBJ1-1 | TRBV7-8 | TGTGCCAGCAGTCCCACACCCCCAGGACACACTGAAGCTTTCTTT | CASSPTPPGHTEAFF
TRBD1 | many | TRBJ2-7 | TRBV2 | TGTGCCAGCAGCGCCGGGACAGAAGAGCAGTACTTC | CASSAGTEEQYF
TRBD1 | . | TRBJ1-5 | TRBV6-6 | TGTGCCAGCAGTTACAGGAGGGGGCGAGGGGGCAATCAGCCCCAGCATTTT | CASSYRRGRGGNQPQHF
TRBD2 | once | TRBJ2-7 | TRBV13 | TGTGCCAGCGGCTCCCCCTGGACTAGCGGGAGTAATTCCCCCTACGGGCAGTACTTC | CASGSPWTSGSNSPYGQYF
TRBD2 | . | TRBJ2-1 | TRBV6-1 | TGTGCCAGCAGCGAGGGACTAGCGGGAGGAGAGCAGTTCTTC | CASSEGLAGGEQFF
. | once | TRBJ1-2 | TRBV12-3/TRBV12-4 | TGTGCCAGCAGTTTCAAGTGGCCGTGGGGCTACACCTTC | CASSFKWPWGYTF
. | many | TRBJ2-1 | TRBV5-1 | TGCGCCAGCAGCCAGACTAGTTTGTGGGACGAGCAGTTCTTC | CASSQTSLWDEQFF
. | many | TRBJ2-1 | TRBV6-2/TRBV6-3 | TGTGCCAGCAGTTACTCCCCTGCTCCCAATGAGCAGTTCTTC | CASSYSPAPNEQFF
. | many | TRBJ1-2 | TRBV24-1 | TGTGCCACCAGTGATTTGACAGGGAACTATGGCTACACCTTC | CATSDLTGNYGYTF
. | many | TRBJ1-1 | TRBV18 | TGTGCCAGCTCACCCCTACAGGGTTCAAACACTGAAGCTTTCTTT | CASSPLQGSNTEAFF
. | many | TRBJ1-2 | TRBV28 | TGTGCCAGCAGTGGCCCCTCCCCAACAAAACGAAACTATGGCTACACCTTC | CASSGPSPTKRNYGYTF
. | many | TRBJ1-2 | TRBV5-1 | TGCGCCAGCAGCCCGACAGGAAGAACCACTAACTATGGCTACACCTTC | CASSPTGRTTNYGYTF
. | . | TRBJ1-2 | TRBV27 | TGTGCCAGCAGTTTAAACAGGGTCTATGGCTACACCTTC | CASSLNRVYGYTF
. | . | TRBJ1-2 | TRBV5-4 | TGTGCCAGCAGCTTGGAACTCTGGGAGGGCTACACCTTC | CASSLELWEGYTF
TRBD2 | . | TRBJ2-7 | TRBV3-1 | TGTGCCAGCAGTCCGAGCCGACTAGCGGGATTAACTTACGAGCAGTACTTC | CASSPSRLAGLTYEQYF
. | . | TRBJ2-1 | TRBV7-2 | TGTGCCAGCAGCTTAAGGACTGAACAGGGTTGGGTTGGGGCCTACAATGAGCAGTTCTTC | CASSLRTEQGWVGAYNEQFF
. | . | TRBJ2-5 | TRBV7-3 | TGTGCCAGCAGCATCAGACAGCAAGAGCCCCAGTACTTC | CASSIRQQEPQYF
. | few | TRBJ2-7 | TRBV4-2 | TGTGCCAGCAGCCACCTTTCCGGGCGGGAAGTTATGAGCTACGAGCAGTACTTC | CASSHLSGREVMSYEQYF
. | many | TRBJ2-7 | TRBV20-1 | TGCAGTGCTAGAGATACACCTTACGAGCAGTACTTC | CSARDTPYEQYF
TRBD2 | many | TRBJ2-1 | TRBV20-1 | TGCAGTAGCTTTCGACCGGGACTAGCGTTGAATGAGCAGTTCTTC | CSSFRPGLALNEQFF
. | many | TRBJ1-2 | TRBV27 | TGTGCCAGCAGTTTGTTCGGGAAGGATGGCTACACCTTC | CASSLFGKDGYTF
TRBD2 | . | TRBJ2-7 | TRBV4-1 | TGCGCCAGCAGCCATAATAGCGGGGAACCCTACGAGCAGTACTTC | CASSHNSGEPYEQYF
. | many | TRBJ2-5 | TRBV27 | TGTGCCAGCGGCTCAAGGGTCAGGGAGGAGACCCAGTACTTC | CASGSRVREETQYF
. | many | TRBJ1-5 | TRBV6-1 | TGTGCCAGCGCGGGGTCTCAGCCCCAGCATTTT | CASAGSQPQHF
TRBD2 | few | TRBJ2-1 | TRBV19 | TGTGCCAGTAGTATAGTTGGCGGGAGGACGCGGAATGAGCAGTTCTTC | CASSIVGGRTRNEQFF
. | many | TRBJ2-3 | TRBV27 | TGTGCCAGCAGTTTTGACCCTAGCGTGAGCAGCCCACCAGTCACAGATACGCAGTATTTT | CASSFDPSVSSPPVTDTQYF
. | . | TRBJ2-3 | TRBV7-9 | TGTGCCAGCAGACCTCCCCGGGGTTTAATCACAGATACGCAGTATTTT | CASRPPRGLITDTQYF
TRBD1 | many | TRBJ2-5 | TRBV10-1 | TGCGCCAGCAGTGAAGGACAGGGTGCCCTGGGGACCCAGTACTTC | CASSEGQGALGTQYF
TRBD1 | many | TRBJ2-5 | TRBV7-9 | TGTGCCAGCAGCTTAGAAGAATCGGACAGGGCGAAGACCCAGTACTTC | CASSLEESDRAKTQYF
. | many | TRBJ2-7 | TRBV13 | TGTGCCAGCAGCCGGGGTCTTCAATCCTACGAGCAGTACTTC | CASSRGLQSYEQYF
TRBD2 | few | TRBJ2-1 | TRBV28 | TGTGCCAGCAGTTCGGGGGGGGGGGGCTCCCACAATGAGCAGTTCTTC | CASSSGGGGSHNEQFF
. | many | TRBJ1-2 | TRBV28 | TGTGCCAGCAGTTTGGGAACCCTGCTGGCTAACTATGGCTACACCTTC | CASSLGTLLANYGYTF
TRBD1 | many | TRBJ2-1 | TRBV11-2 | TGTGCCAGCAGCCTAGACAGGGCAGCCTACAATGAGCAGTTCTTC | CASSLDRAAYNEQFF
TRBD1 | many | TRBJ2-3 | TRBV9 | TGTGCCAGCAGCGTAGTAGGGACAGGGGTTGACACAGATACGCAGTATTTT | CASSVVGTGVDTDTQYF